The 32 T cell receptor beta chains below come from one sample, sequenced in a study of shared clonotypes between healthy human individuals. Profiled with immunoSEQ multiplex PCR; TCRdb holds only in-frame clones, not every one. The table records around 2.1 million clones, just over 90% of them present only once. The naive CD8 fraction comprised CD45RO-negative cells positively selected for CCR7 and excluded terminally differentiated effector memory CD45RA+ cells. The sequenced material came from naive CD8+ T cells from PBMCs. The receptors come from a man aged 18 to 29 in good health. Some clones in this sample may be carry-over from other donors' samples.

The genes are TRBV7-9 and TRBJ1-5, with 7 bases identical to TRBD1. The trim removed 4 bases at V and 3 bases at J, leaving 6 bases unmatched. The CDR3 sequence is 15 residues long. Germline V gene lookup returns CDR1 SEHNR and CDR2 FQNEAQ (reference sequence). DNA for the CDR3: TGTGCCAGCAGCTCTGGACAGGAGCCCAATCAGCCCCAGCATTTT. Protein sequence: CASSSGQEPNQPQHF.

The rearrangement uses TRBV19 and TRBJ1-1, with D perhaps matching TRBD1 (6 bases). Germline loops: CDR1 LNHDA, CDR2 SQIVND (reference sequence). The CDR3 is 14 amino acids. V was shortened by 2 bases and J by 7 bases, with 14 bases between the two germline ends. CDR3 DNA sequence: TGTGCCAGTAGTATATGGTTGGGGGGCGATGAAGCTTTCTTT. Translated, it gives CASSIWLGGDEAFF.

This clone appeared once. The chain recombines TRBV29-1 with TRBJ2-7, with 16 nucleotides matching TRBD2. V dropped 7 bases and J dropped 5; count of bases not matched to a gene: 11. CDR1 SQVTM and CDR2 ANQGSEA come from the germline V gene. The CDR3 contains 16 residues. CDR3 nucleotides: TGCAGCGCCGAAGGGACTAGCGGGAGGGCATCCCACGAGCAGTACTTC. Translating gives CSAEGTSGRASHEQYF.

This chain uses TRBV27 with TRBJ2-2; a possible D gene is TRBD2 (6 bases). Germline V gene sequence: CDR1 MNHEY, CDR2 SMNVEV (reference sequence). V was cut by 6 bases and J by 7 bases, with 15 bases left in between. CDR3 length equals 14 residues. For the CDR3, the DNA is TGTGCCAGCAGCTTCACCGGGGGTCGCGGGGAGCTGTTTTTT. It specifies CASSFTGGRGELFF.

V usage is TRBV27 and J usage is TRBJ2-1; D is perhaps TRBD2 (6 bases). The CDR3 spans 14 residues. Trimming took off 2 bases at V and 5 bases at J, with 10 bases between the two ends. Looked up from germline, CDR1 is MNHEY and CDR2 is SMNVEV (reference sequence). The CDR3 spells CASSLRDFDNEQFF. DNA of the CDR3: TGTGCCAGCAGTTTACGGGACTTTGACAATGAGCAGTTCTTC.

The gene calls are TRBV11-2 and TRBJ2-1, with TRBD2 matching 12 bases. This CDR3 contains 17 residues. Per the germline V gene, CDR1 is SGHAT and CDR2 is FQNNGV. J lost 15 bases, V lost 5 bases, and 20 bases had no gene match. The CDR3 nucleotides are TGTGCCAGCAGCGGCCGTGGGGGCCTCCGACTAGCGGGAGTTTTGTTCTTC. Protein sequence: CASSGRGGLRLAGVLFF.

The chain uses TRBV5-5 and TRBJ2-7, with a tentative D call TRBD1 (6 bases). Trimming removed 0 bases at V and 3 bases at J, with 16 bases between. CDR1 is SGHKS, CDR2 YYEKEE, per germline (reference sequence). There are 16 residues in the CDR3. The CDR3 protein is CASSLVGGPGRYEQYF. The CDR3 region has the DNA TGTGCCAGCAGCTTGGTAGGGGGTCCGGGGCGCTACGAGCAGTACTTC.

This sequence joins TRBV28 and TRBJ1-6; perhaps TRBD1 as D (5 bases). V lost 3 bases and J lost 7, with 10 bases in between. Germline CDR1 reads MDHEN; CDR2 reads SYDVKM. This CDR3 has 14 residues. CDR3 residues: CASSFGHSNSPLHF. The CDR3 region has the DNA TGTGCCAGCAGTTTTGGACACTCCAATTCACCCCTCCACTTT. The full variable domain, with the rest looked up from reference TRBV28 and TRBJ1-6, is DVKVTQSSRYLVKRTGEKVFLECVQDMDHENMFWYRQDPGLGLRLIYFSYDVKMKEKGDIPEGYSVSREKKERFSLILESASTNQTSMYLCASSFGHSNSPLHFGNGTRLTVT.

The table lists this clone with a count of one. The V and J genes are TRBV27 and TRBJ2-2, with TRBD2 matching over 8 bases. After removal of 3 bases from V and 4 bases from J, the junction contained 4 bases not matched to a gene. This CDR3 has 15 amino acids. Germline lookup yields CDR1 MNHEY and CDR2 SMNVEV (reference sequence). CDR3 coding DNA: TGTGCCAGCAGTTTCTCCCGGGGGGGCACCGGGGAGCTGTTTTTT. It specifies CASSFSRGGTGELFF.

The chain links TRBV27 to TRBJ1-1; tentative D call: TRBD1 (6 bases). Trimming stripped 10 bases from V and 2 bases from J, with 17 bases between. The CDR3 covers 14 residues. The germline gives CDR1 MNHEY, CDR2 SMNVEV (reference sequence). CDR3 loop: CATWGRGLNTEAFF. CDR3 DNA sequence: TGTGCCACTTGGGGGAGGGGGTTAAACACTGAAGCTTTCTTT.

The DNA of the CDR3 is TGTGCCAGCAGCCAGACAGGGAGAAGGAACGAGCAGTACTTC. This translates into CASSQTGRRNEQYF. The rearrangement links TRBV7-8 to TRBJ2-7, with 7 bases lining up with TRBD1. The CDR3 sequence is 14 residues long. CDR1 SGHVS and CDR2 FQNEAQ come from the germline V gene. The ends lost 5 bases at V and 5 bases at J; junction bases unmatched: 9. The full variable domain, with the rest looked up from reference TRBV7-8 and TRBJ2-7, is GAGVSQSPRYKVAKRGQDVALRCDPISGHVSLFWYQQALGQGPEFLTYFQNEAQLDKSGLPSDRFFAERPEGSVSTLKIQRTQQEDSAVYLCASSQTGRRNEQYFGPGTRLTVT.

This chain joins TRBV6-1 and TRBJ1-5; D not certain. V was shortened by 2 bases and J by 0 bases, with 11 bases between the two germline ends. Germline-derived CDR1 and CDR2 are MNHNS and SASEGT. This CDR3 is built from 16 residues. The CDR3 here is CASSEPVILSNQPQHF. CDR3 in DNA: TGTGCCAGCAGTGAACCGGTAATCCTTAGCAATCAGCCCCAGCATTTT.

In its sample, this clone was seen once. The chain links TRBV27 to TRBJ1-6; no firm D call. Germline CDR1 MNHEY, CDR2 SMNVEV (reference sequence). This CDR3 spans 14 amino acids. Between the trimmed V and J ends, which lost 1 base and 9 bases, there was a span of 10 bases. CDR3 DNA sequence: TGTGCCAGCAGTTTATTAGTCGGGGTTTCACCCCTCCACTTT. Amino acid sequence: CASSLLVGVSPLHF.

V gene TRBV6-1 combines with J gene TRBJ1-5; weak D call: TRBD1 (6 bases). From germline, CDR1 is MNHNS and CDR2 SASEGT. V lost 6 bases, J lost 12 bases, and 15 bases lay in between. The length of the CDR3 is 12 residues. CDR3 sequence: CASRYRDNIQHF. The CDR3 DNA sequence: TGTGCCAGCAGGTACCGGGACAACATCCAGCATTTT.

The chain couples TRBV7-2 to TRBJ2-7, with D unresolved. The germline V gene has CDR1 SGHTA and CDR2 FQGNSA. The V gene lost 5 bases and the J gene lost 6 bases, with 11 bases spanning the gap. The CDR3 covers 12 residues. The CDR3 spells CASSLRQSEQYF. The DNA for the CDR3 is TGTGCCAGCAGCCTCCGACAATCCGAGCAGTACTTC.

The rearrangement uses TRBV19 and TRBJ2-1, with TRBD2 identical over 7 bases. The CDR3 contains 15 residues. CDR1 LNHDA and CDR2 SQIVND come from the germline V gene (reference sequence). V was clipped by 5 bases and J by 7 bases; unmatched bases: 11. Written as DNA, the CDR3 is TGTGCCAGTAGTCCCCTTGTGGTGGGGGGGAATGAGCAGTTCTTC. It encodes CASSPLVVGGNEQFF.

CDR3 amino acids: CASSPYPGLAGVLEQYF. CDR3 bases: TGTGCCAGCAGCCCCTACCCGGGACTAGCGGGAGTGCTCGAGCAGTACTTC. The chain has TRBV9 and TRBJ2-7, with 14 bases matching TRBD2. This CDR3 is 17 amino acids long. Trimming cost V 4 bases and J 6 bases; bases outside gene matches: 12. CDR1 and CDR2 from the germline V gene are SGDLS and YYNGEE.

The V gene is TRBV29-1, the J gene TRBJ2-1, with 12 bases aligning to TRBD2. The CDR3 has 16 residues. V trimming: 7 bases; J trimming: 1 base; junction bases outside the gene matches: 8. Germline CDR1 reads SQVTM; CDR2 reads ANQGSEA. CDR3 DNA sequence: TGCAGCGCCCGCCTAGCGGGAGGGAGGTCCTACAATGAGCAGTTCTTC. It specifies CSARLAGGRSYNEQFF.

The chain joins TRBV28 to TRBJ2-2, with TRBD2 matching over 13 bases. J lost 3 bases, V lost 6 bases, and 7 bases had no gene match. Germline loops: CDR1 MDHEN, CDR2 SYDVKM. This CDR3 spans 17 amino acids. The CDR3 sequence: CASSSGLAGVDTGELFF. The CDR3 coding sequence is TGTGCCAGCAGCTCAGGACTAGCGGGAGTCGACACCGGGGAGCTGTTTTTT.

The V and J genes are TRBV19 and TRBJ1-5; D is unresolved. V was shortened by 2 bases and J by 4 bases, with 9 bases between the two germline ends. The germline V gene has CDR1 LNHDA and CDR2 SQIVND (reference sequence). This CDR3 is 14 amino acids long. This CDR3 is CASSITPENQPQHF. CDR3 in DNA: TGTGCCAGTAGTATAACGCCGGAAAATCAGCCCCAGCATTTT.

V is TRBV9 and J is TRBJ2-7; D call uncertain. In germline, CDR1 is SGDLS, CDR2 YYNGEE. Trimming left V 0 bases short and J 2 bases short, with 15 bases between. The CDR3 runs to 16 residues. CDR3 amino acids: CASSVGSPVKAYEQYF. The CDR3 DNA is TGTGCCAGCAGCGTAGGTTCACCGGTAAAAGCCTACGAGCAGTACTTC. Complete variable domain (other parts from reference TRBV9 and TRBJ2-7): DSGVTQTPKHLITATGQRVTLRCSPRSGDLSVYWYQQSLDQGLQFLIQYYNGEERAKGNILERFSAQQFPDLHSELNLSSLELGDSALYFCASSVGSPVKAYEQYFGPGTRLTVT.

Only a few counts were recorded for this clone. J is TRBJ2-7 and V is TRBV10-1; D remains ambiguous. Trimming took 2 bases from V and 6 from J, leaving 8 bases between them. This CDR3 contains 12 residues. Per the germline V gene, CDR1 is WNHNN and CDR2 is SYGVQD (reference sequence). CDR3 in amino acids: CASSEGRFEQYF. The CDR3 nucleotides are TGCGCCAGCAGTGAGGGCAGGTTCGAGCAGTACTTC.

This sequence joins TRBV10-3 and TRBJ2-1, with a weak D call TRBD1 (7 bases). CDR3 length equals 14 residues. V shed 4 bases and J shed 3 bases, with 10 bases lying between them. Per the germline V gene, CDR1 is ENHRY and CDR2 is SYGVKD. This CDR3 reads CAISGGTDYNEQFF. The CDR3 bases are TGTGCCATCAGTGGCGGGACAGACTACAATGAGCAGTTCTTC.

The chain carries TRBV28 and TRBJ1-3; maybe TRBD1 (5 bases). The V gene lost 6 bases and the J gene lost 0 bases, with 12 bases spanning the gap. The CDR3 contains 15 residues. Germline V gives CDR1 MDHEN, CDR2 SYDVKM. CDR3 region: CASRPGRRSGNTIYF. CDR3 nucleotides: TGTGCCAGCAGGCCGGGACGGCGCTCTGGAAACACCATATATTTT.

The table lists this clone with a count of one. V gene TRBV19 combines with J gene TRBJ1-5, with D hard to call. Trimming shortened V by 3 bases and J by 6 bases, and 12 bases separated the two germline ends. The CDR3 loop spans 14 amino acids. Per germline, CDR1 LNHDA and CDR2 SQIVND (reference sequence). For the CDR3, the DNA is TGTGCCAGTAGTATCGAAGGTGAGAGTCAGCCCCAGCATTTT. Amino acids: CASSIEGESQPQHF.

This rearrangement joins TRBV7-3 to TRBJ1-5, with D unclear. Trimming stripped 0 bases from V and 6 bases from J, with 0 bases between. Per the germline V gene, CDR1 is SGHTA and CDR2 is FQGTGA. This CDR3 spans 11 amino acids. The CDR3 coding sequence is TGTGCCAGCAGCTTAACTCAGCCCCAGCATTTT. It codes for CASSLTQPQHF.

The table lists this clone with a count of one. The chain joins TRBV15 to TRBJ2-2; 10 nucleotides match TRBD1. The germline CDR1 and CDR2 sequences are LNHNV and YYDKDF (reference sequence). The CDR3 loop spans 18 amino acids. V shed 0 bases and J 6 bases; nucleotides not matched to a gene: 10. The CDR3 region is CATSRDWGQGSRAGELFF. The CDR3 DNA follows: TGTGCCACCAGCAGAGATTGGGGACAGGGGTCAAGGGCCGGGGAGCTGTTTTTT.

As regards this clone: This could be a read error, since a much larger clone is one nucleotide away. Distinct nucleotide sequences in the sample also encode this CDR3. The chain joins TRBV27 to TRBJ1-1; D gene uncertain. There are 13 residues in the CDR3. With 0 bases removed from V and 2 bases from J, the gap between germline ends came to 4 bases. From germline, CDR1 is MNHEY and CDR2 SMNVEV (reference sequence). The CDR3 DNA sequence: TGTGCCAGCAGTTTATCGGTAAACACTGAAGCTTTCTTT. Its translation: CASSLSVNTEAFF.

The rearrangement uses TRBV29-1 and TRBJ1-2; TRBD1 might be the D (6 bases). This CDR3 spans 18 amino acids. Germline V gene sequence: CDR1 SQVTM, CDR2 ANQGSEA. V was pared by 6 bases and J by 3 bases, with 29 bases between. The CDR3 region has the DNA TGCAGCGTCCCCAGAGGTTCGGGGGGGCTGGTCTGGGACTATGGCTACACCTTC. This codes for CSVPRGSGGLVWDYGYTF.

This chain uses TRBV7-2 with TRBJ2-5, with D perhaps TRBD1 or TRBD2 (5 bases each). V shed 8 bases and J shed 2 bases, with 12 bases lying between them. Germline CDR1 SGHTA, CDR2 FQGNSA. This CDR3 has 13 residues. The CDR3 protein is CASGLGAQETQYF. The CDR3 region has the DNA TGTGCCAGCGGGCTCGGGGCGCAAGAGACCCAGTACTTC.

This clone has only a few counts. This chain uses TRBV13 with TRBJ1-2; 10 bases line up with TRBD1. From germline, CDR1 is PRHDT and CDR2 FYEKMQ (reference sequence). This CDR3 has 13 residues. Trimming cost V 4 bases and J 6 bases; bases outside gene matches: 2. The DNA of the CDR3 is TGTGCCAGCAGCTACGACAGGGGGCATGGCTACACCTTC. Translation gives CASSYDRGHGYTF.

Turning to this clone: An end of the junction differs from the germline gene, which may be a read error. Here the CDR3 reads CASSLFKNTGELFF. The CDR3 DNA sequence: TGTGCCAGCAGCTTATTCAAGAACACCGGGGAGCTGTTTTTT. The chain joins TRBV27 to TRBJ2-2; D remains unclear. This CDR3 is 14 amino acids long. Germline values: CDR1 MNHEY, CDR2 SMNVEV (reference sequence).